The T cell receptor beta chain described here comes from a study of early T cells in non-severe SARS-CoV-2 infection. This clonotype occurred a few times. TCRdb redid the calling of the 5' RACE reads with MiXCR, one entry per CDR3 protein. Altogether approximately 80,000 distinct CDR3 sequences are present, 9.5% to 15% being singletons, with the ten largest covering roughly 3.1%. The TCR originated in an adult who was a healthcare worker with PCR-confirmed SARS-CoV-2 infection or an uninfected control (not recorded which). Material: whole blood.

This CDR3 reads CASSLSRADAYSYEQYF. The CDR3 region has the DNA TGTGCCAGCAGTTTATCTAGAGCGGATGCGTACTCCTACGAGCAGTACTTC. This chain connects TRBV27 to TRBJ2-7; weak D call: TRBD2 (5 bases). The V end lost 0 bases, the J end lost 0 bases, and 15 bases lay between the germline ends. The germline V gene encodes CDR1 MNHEY and CDR2 SMNVEV (reference sequence). There are 17 residues in the CDR3.